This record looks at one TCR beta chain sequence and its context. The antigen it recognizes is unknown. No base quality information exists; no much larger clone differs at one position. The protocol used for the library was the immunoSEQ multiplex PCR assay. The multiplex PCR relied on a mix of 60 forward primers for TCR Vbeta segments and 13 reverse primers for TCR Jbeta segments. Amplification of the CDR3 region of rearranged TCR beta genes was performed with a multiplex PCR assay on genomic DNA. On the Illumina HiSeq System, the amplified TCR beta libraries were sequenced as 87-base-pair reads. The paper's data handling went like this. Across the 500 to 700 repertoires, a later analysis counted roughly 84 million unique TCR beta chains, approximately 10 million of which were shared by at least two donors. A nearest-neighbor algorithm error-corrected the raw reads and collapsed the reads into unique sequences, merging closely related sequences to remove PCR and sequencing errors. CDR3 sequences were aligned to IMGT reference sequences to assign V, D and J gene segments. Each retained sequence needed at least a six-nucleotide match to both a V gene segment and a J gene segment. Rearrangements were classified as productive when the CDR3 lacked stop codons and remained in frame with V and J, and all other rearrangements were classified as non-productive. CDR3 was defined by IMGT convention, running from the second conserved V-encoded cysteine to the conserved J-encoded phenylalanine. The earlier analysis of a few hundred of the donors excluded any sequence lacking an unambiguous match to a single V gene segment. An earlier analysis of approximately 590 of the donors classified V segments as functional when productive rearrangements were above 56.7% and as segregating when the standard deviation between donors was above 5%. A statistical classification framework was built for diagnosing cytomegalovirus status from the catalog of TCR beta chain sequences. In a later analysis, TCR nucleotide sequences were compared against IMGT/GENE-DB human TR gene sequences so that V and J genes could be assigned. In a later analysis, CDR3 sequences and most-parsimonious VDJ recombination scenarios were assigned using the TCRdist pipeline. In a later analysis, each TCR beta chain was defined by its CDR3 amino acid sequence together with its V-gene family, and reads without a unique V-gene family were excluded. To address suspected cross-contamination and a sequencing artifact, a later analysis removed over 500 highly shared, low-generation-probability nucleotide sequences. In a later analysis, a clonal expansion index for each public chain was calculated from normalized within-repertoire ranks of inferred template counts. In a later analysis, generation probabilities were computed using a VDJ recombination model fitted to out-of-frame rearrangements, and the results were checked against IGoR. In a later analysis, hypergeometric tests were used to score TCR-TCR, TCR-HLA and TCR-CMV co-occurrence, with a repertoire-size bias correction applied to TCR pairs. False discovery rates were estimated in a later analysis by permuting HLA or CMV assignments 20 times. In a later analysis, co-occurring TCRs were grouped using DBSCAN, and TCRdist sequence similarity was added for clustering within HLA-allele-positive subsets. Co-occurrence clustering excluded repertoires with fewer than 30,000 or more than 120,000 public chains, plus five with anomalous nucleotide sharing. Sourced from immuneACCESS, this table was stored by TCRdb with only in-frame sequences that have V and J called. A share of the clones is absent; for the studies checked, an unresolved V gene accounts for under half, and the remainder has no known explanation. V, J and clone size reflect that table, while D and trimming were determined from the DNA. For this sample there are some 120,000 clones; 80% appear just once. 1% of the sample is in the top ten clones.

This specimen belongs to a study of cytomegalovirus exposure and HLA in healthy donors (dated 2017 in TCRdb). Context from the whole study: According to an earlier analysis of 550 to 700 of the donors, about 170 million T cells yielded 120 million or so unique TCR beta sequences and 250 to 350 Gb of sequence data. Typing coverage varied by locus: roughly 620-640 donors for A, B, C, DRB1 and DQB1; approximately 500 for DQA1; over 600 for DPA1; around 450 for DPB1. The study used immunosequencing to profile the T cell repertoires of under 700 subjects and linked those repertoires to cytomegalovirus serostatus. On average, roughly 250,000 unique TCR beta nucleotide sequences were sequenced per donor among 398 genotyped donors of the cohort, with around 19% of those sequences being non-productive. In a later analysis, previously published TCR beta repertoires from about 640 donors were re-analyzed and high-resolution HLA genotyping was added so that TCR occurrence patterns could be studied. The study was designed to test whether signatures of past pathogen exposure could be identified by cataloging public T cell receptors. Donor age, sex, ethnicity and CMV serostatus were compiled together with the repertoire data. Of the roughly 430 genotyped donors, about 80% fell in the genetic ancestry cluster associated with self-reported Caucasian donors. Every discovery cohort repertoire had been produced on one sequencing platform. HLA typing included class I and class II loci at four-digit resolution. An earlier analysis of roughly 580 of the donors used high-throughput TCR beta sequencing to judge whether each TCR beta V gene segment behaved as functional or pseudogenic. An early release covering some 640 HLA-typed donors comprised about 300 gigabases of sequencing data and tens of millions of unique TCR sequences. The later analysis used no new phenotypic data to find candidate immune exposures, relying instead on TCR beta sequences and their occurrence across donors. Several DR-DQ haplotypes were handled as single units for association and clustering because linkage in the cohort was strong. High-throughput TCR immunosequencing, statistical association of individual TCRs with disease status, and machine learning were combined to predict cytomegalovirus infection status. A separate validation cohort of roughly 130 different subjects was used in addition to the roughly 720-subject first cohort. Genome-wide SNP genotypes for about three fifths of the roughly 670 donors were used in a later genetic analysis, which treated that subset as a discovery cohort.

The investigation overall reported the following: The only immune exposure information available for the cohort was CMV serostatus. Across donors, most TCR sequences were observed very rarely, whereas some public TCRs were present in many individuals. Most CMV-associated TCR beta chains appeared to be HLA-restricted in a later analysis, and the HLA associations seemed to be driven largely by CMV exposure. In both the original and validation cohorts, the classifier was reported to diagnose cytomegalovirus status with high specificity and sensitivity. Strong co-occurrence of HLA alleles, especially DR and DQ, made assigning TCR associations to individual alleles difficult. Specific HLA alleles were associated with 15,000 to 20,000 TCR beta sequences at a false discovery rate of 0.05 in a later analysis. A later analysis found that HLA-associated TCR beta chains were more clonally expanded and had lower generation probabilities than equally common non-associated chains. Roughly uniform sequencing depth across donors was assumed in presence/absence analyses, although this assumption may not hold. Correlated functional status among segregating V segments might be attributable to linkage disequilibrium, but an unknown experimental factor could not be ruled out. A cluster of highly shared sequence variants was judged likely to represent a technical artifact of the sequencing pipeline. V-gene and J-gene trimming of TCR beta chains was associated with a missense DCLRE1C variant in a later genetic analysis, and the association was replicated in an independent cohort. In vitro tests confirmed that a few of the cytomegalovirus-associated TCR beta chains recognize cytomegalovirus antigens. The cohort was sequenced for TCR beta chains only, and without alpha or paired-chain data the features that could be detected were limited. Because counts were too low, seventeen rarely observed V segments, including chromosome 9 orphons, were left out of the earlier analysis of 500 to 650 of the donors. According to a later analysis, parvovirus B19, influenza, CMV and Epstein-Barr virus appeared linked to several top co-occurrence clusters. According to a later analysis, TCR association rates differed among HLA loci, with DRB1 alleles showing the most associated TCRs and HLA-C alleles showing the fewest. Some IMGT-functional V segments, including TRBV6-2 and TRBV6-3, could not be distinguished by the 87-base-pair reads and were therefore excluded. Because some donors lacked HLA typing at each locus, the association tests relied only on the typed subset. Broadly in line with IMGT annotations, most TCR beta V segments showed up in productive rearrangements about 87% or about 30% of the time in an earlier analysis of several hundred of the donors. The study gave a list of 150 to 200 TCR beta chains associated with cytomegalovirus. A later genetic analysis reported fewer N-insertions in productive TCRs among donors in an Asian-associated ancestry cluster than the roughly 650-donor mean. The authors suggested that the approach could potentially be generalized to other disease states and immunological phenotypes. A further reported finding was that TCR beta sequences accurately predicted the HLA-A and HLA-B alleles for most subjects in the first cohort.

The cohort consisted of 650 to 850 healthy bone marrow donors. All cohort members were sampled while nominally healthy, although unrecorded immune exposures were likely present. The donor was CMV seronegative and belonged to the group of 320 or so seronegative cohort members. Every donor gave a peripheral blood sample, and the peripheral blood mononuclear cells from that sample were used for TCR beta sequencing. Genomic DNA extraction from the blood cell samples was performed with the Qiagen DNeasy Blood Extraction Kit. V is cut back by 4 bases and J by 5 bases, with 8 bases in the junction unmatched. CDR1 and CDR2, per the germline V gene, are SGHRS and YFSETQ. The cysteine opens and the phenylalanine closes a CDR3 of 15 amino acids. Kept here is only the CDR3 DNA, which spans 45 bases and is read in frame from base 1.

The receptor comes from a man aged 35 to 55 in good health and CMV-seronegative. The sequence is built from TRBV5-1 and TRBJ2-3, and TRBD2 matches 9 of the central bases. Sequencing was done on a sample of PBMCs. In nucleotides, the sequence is TGCGCCAGCAGCCCCGTCGGCGGGAGGGGAGATACGCAGTATTTT. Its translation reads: CASSPVGGRGDTQYF.